The 31 T cell receptor beta chains below all came from one sample that was sequenced in a study of response to subunit inactivated influenza vaccine. TCRdb reprocessed the RT-PCR reads via MiXCR and lists one record per CDR3 protein. The sample shows 180,000 or so distinct CDR3 sequences, roughly 12% of them seen only once. The same data also went into a second study, on T cells expressing NK-cell markers. That source adds: 5'RACE template switching with UMIs generated TCR beta cDNA.

The specimen was CD8+ T cells sorted from PBMCs, collected 11 to 12 days after vaccination. The source of these receptors is a man aged 50-60 years who received an inactivated influenza vaccine.

This clonotype has more than one count but fewer than ten. J is TRBJ2-1 and V is TRBV20-1; 8 nucleotides line up with TRBD1. CDR3 length equals 13 residues. J was trimmed by 6 bases and V by 0 bases; bases with no gene match: 1. Germline V gene lookup returns CDR1 DFQATT and CDR2 SNEGSKA (reference sequence). CDR3 DNA: TGCAGTGCTAGAGACAGGGGGCTCAATGAGCAGTTCTTC. Translated, it gives CSARDRGLNEQFF.

This chain connects TRBV5-6 to TRBJ2-2, with TRBD2 identical over 12 bases. This CDR3 has 20 residues. Germline assignment: CDR1 SGHDT and CDR2 YYEEEE. V was pared by 0 bases and J by 3 bases, with 12 bases of the junction left unmatched. The CDR3 reads CASSLEGKTSGGIYTGELFF. The CDR3 nucleotides are TGTGCCAGCAGCTTGGAGGGGAAGACTAGCGGGGGAATTTACACCGGGGAGCTGTTTTTT. Together with reference TRBV5-6 and TRBJ2-2, the CDR3 gives the full variable domain: DAGVTQSPTHLIKTRGQQVTLRCSPKSGHDTVSWYQQALGQGPQFIFQYYEEEERQRGNFPDRFSGHQFPNYSSELNVNALLLGDSALYLCASSLEGKTSGGIYTGELFFGEGSRLTVL.

The rearrangement uses TRBV7-6 and TRBJ2-1, with D unclear. Germline lookup yields CDR1 SGHVS and CDR2 FNYEAQ. CDR3 length: 15 amino acids. Trimming pared 1 base from V and 0 bases from J, leaving 7 bases between. The CDR3 region has the DNA TGTGCCAGCAGCTTAGTGGCCGCCTCCTACAATGAGCAGTTCTTC. It encodes CASSLVAASYNEQFF.

This clonotype was observed a single time. J is TRBJ1-1 and V is TRBV4-3; 10 positions match TRBD1. Unmatched junction bases numbered 16, after V lost 6 bases and J lost 3 bases. CDR1 and CDR2 (germline): LGHNA, YSLEER. This CDR3 has 18 residues. Here the CDR3 DNA reads TGCGCCAGCAGTCCTGATGGGTTACGACAGGGGGCGTACACTGAAGCTTTCTTT. Its translation is CASSPDGLRQGAYTEAFF.

Only a few counts were recorded for this clonotype. This chain connects TRBV13 to TRBJ2-7, with 9 positions matching TRBD2. The V segment lost 0 bases and the J segment 0 bases; nucleotides outside the gene matches: 6. Germline V gene sequence: CDR1 PRHDT, CDR2 FYEKMQ (reference sequence). The CDR3 spans 17 residues. The CDR3 DNA sequence: TGTGCCAGCAGCTTAGGCCGTAGCGGGGGCTACTCCTACGAGCAGTACTTC. This encodes CASSLGRSGGYSYEQYF.

This clonotype was picked up a small number of times. This chain connects TRBV18 to TRBJ1-4, with D hard to call. The V end lost 0 bases, the J end lost 7 bases, and 9 bases lay between the germline ends. CDR1 is KGHSH, CDR2 LQKENI, per germline. This CDR3 is built from 14 residues. Written as DNA, the CDR3 is TGTGCCAGCTCACCACCACGGGGTGGTGAAAAACTGTTTTTT. This sequence encodes CASSPPRGGEKLFF.

There are a few counts of this clonotype. The genes are TRBV15 and TRBJ2-3; D is unclear. This CDR3 has 14 residues. Trimming shortened V by 0 bases and J by 4 bases, and 8 bases separated the two germline ends. The germline CDR1 and CDR2 sequences are LNHNV and YYDKDF (reference sequence). The CDR3 region has the DNA TGTGCCACCAGCAGAGATCCTTTCTCAGATACGCAGTATTTT. Its translation: CATSRDPFSDTQYF. The full variable domain, its missing parts supplied by reference TRBV15 and TRBJ2-3, is DAMVIQNPRYQVTQFGKPVTLSCSQTLNHNVMYWYQQKSSQAPKLLFHYYDKDFNNEADTPDNFQSRRPNTSFCFLDIRSPGLGDTAMYLCATSRDPFSDTQYFGPGTRLTVL.

This CDR3 is CAISERQLRGAQYF. CDR3 sequence (DNA): TGTGCCATCAGTGAAAGGCAGCTTCGGGGGGCCCAGTACTTC. This sequence joins TRBV10-3 and TRBJ2-5; 7 bases fit TRBD2. The length of the CDR3 is 14 residues. After removal of 3 bases from V and 9 bases from J, the junction contained 10 bases not matched to a gene. Germline V lookup: CDR1 ENHRY, CDR2 SYGVKD.

This clonotype was seen ten or more times. The chain joins TRBV29-1 to TRBJ1-1, with TRBD1 as a possible D gene (5 bases). CDR3 length equals 11 residues. CDR1 is SQVTM, CDR2 ANQGSEA, per germline. This CDR3 is CSAGGVTEAFF. The CDR3 DNA reads as TGCAGTGCGGGGGGGGTCACTGAAGCTTTCTTT.

This clonotype is a singleton in its sample. This chain's CDR3 is CASSTIGGSSYNEQFF. The CDR3 nucleotides read TGTGCCAGCAGTACCATAGGGGGGAGCTCCTACAATGAGCAGTTCTTC. The rearrangement joins TRBV27 to TRBJ2-1; D may be TRBD1 or TRBD2 (6 bases each). Germline CDR1 MNHEY, CDR2 SMNVEV (reference sequence). CDR3 length: 16 residues. The V end lost 5 bases, the J end lost 0 bases, and 14 bases lay between the germline ends.

The CDR3 bases are TGTGCCAGCAGCTCCCTAATAGACAGGATCGGTGCGAATGAGCAGTTCTTC. This gives the protein CASSSLIDRIGANEQFF. The rearrangement uses TRBV7-9 and TRBJ2-1; TRBD1 might be the D (6 bases). This CDR3 contains 17 residues. CDR1 SEHNR and CDR2 FQNEAQ come from the germline V gene (reference sequence). Between the trimmed V and J ends, which lost 4 bases and 7 bases, there was a span of 23 bases.

This clonotype appeared many times. The V call is TRBV5-5, the J call TRBJ2-7; 7 bases fit TRBD1. The trim removed 4 bases at V and 3 bases at J, leaving 4 bases unmatched. The CDR3 totals 13 residues. Germline CDR1 and CDR2: SGHKS and YYEKEE (reference sequence). The chain's CDR3 is CASSLGQIYEQYF. The CDR3 region has the DNA TGTGCCAGCAGCCTGGGACAGATCTACGAGCAGTACTTC.

V and J are TRBV7-9 and TRBJ2-3, with a weak D call TRBD2 (6 bases). Trimming stripped 3 bases from V and 4 bases from J, with 8 bases between. CDR1 SEHNR and CDR2 FQNEAQ come from the germline V gene (reference sequence). This CDR3 has 13 amino acids. The CDR3, as DNA: TGTGCCAGCAGCTTTCCGGGAGCAGATACGCAGTATTTT. It encodes CASSFPGADTQYF. Together with reference TRBV7-9 and TRBJ2-3, the CDR3 gives the full variable domain: DTGVSQNPRHKITKRGQNVTFRCDPISEHNRLYWYRQTLGQGPEFLTYFQNEAQLEKSRLLSDRFSAERPKGSFSTLEIQRTEQGDSAMYLCASSFPGADTQYFGPGTRLTVL.

This clonotype was counted many times. The gene calls are TRBV10-2 and TRBJ1-1; D remains ambiguous. The CDR3 contains 15 residues. Germline CDR1 and CDR2: WSHSY and SAAADI. The V gene lost 7 bases and the J gene lost 0 bases, with 15 bases spanning the gap. The CDR3 loop is CASTRLLYMNTEAFF. The CDR3 bases are TGCGCCAGCACCAGACTGCTATACATGAACACTGAAGCTTTCTTT.

This chain connects TRBV15 to TRBJ2-2, with D possibly being TRBD2 (5 bases). The CDR3 is made up of 15 amino acids. Trimming stripped 3 bases from V and 2 bases from J, with 10 bases between. Germline-derived CDR1 and CDR2 are LNHNV and YYDKDF (reference sequence). As DNA, the CDR3 is TGTGCCACCAGCAGCGGGGAAAGTAACACCGGGGAGCTGTTTTTT. Protein product: CATSSGESNTGELFF. The whole variable domain, remainder taken from reference TRBV15 and TRBJ2-2, is DAMVIQNPRYQVTQFGKPVTLSCSQTLNHNVMYWYQQKSSQAPKLLFHYYDKDFNNEADTPDNFQSRRPNTSFCFLDIRSPGLGDTAMYLCATSSGESNTGELFFGEGSRLTVL.

The V and J genes are TRBV9 and TRBJ1-3; D is possibly TRBD1 (5 bases). The CDR3 runs 17 residues. V lost 0 bases to trimming and J lost 4 bases, with 17 bases between them. CDR1 and CDR2 from the germline V gene are SGDLS and YYNGEE. CDR3: CASSVGGHRMVGNTIYF. As DNA, the CDR3 is TGTGCCAGCAGCGTAGGCGGACACAGGATGGTGGGAAACACCATATATTTT.

Worth noting for this clonotype: A single base separates this from a much larger clone, so it may be a read error. The chain recombines TRBV7-2 with TRBJ2-7; D is unresolved. The length of the CDR3 is 13 residues. Germline V CDR1 and CDR2: SGHTA, FQGNSA. Trimming removed 9 bases at V and 3 bases at J, with 15 bases between. CDR3 loop: CARSPGWGYEQYF. The CDR3 bases are TGTGCCAGAAGCCCCGGTTGGGGCTACGAGCAGTACTTC.

This clonotype was counted only a few times. The CDR3 nucleotides read TGTGCCAGCAGCTCGCCTGCGGGAGTACCAGTGGGCTCCTACGAGCAGTACTTC. Its translation: CASSSPAGVPVGSYEQYF. The chain links TRBV7-8 to TRBJ2-7, with TRBD2 matching 7 bases. Germline-derived CDR1 and CDR2 are SGHVS and FQNEAQ. V lost 4 bases and J lost 0; bases outside the gene matches: 15. The CDR3 is made up of 18 amino acids.

A few counts support this clonotype. The V call is TRBV6-5, the J call TRBJ1-6, with no clear D. The CDR3 runs to 11 residues. The germline V gene encodes CDR1 MNHEY and CDR2 SVGAGI. Trimming left V 7 bases short and J 14 bases short, with 12 bases between. The CDR3: CASKRGSTLHF. In nucleotides, the CDR3 is TGTGCCAGCAAACGCGGGTCGACCCTCCACTTT.

This clonotype was found a few times. The gene calls are TRBV11-2 and TRBJ1-3; tentative D call: TRBD1 (6 bases). V lost 2 bases and J 0 bases, leaving 14 bases between the germline ends. Germline V lookup: CDR1 SGHAT, CDR2 FQNNGV. CDR3 length: 17 residues. CDR3 nucleotides: TGTGCCAGCAGCTTACTGGCAGGGGCTCTCTCTGGAAACACCATATATTTT. Its translation: CASSLLAGALSGNTIYF.

This clonotype was seen at least ten times. The chain combines TRBV7-9 with TRBJ2-5; no clear D. From germline, CDR1 is SEHNR and CDR2 FQNEAQ (reference sequence). The CDR3 covers 11 residues. With 7 bases removed from V and 0 bases from J, the gap between germline ends came to 3 bases. The CDR3 nucleotides read TGTGCCAGCAACTACCAAGAGACCCAGTACTTC. Amino acids: CASNYQETQYF.

The chain couples TRBV30 to TRBJ2-1; TRBD1 might be the D (7 bases). The ends were cut back, 2 bases at V and 9 bases at J, with 8 bases in the middle. The CDR3 runs to 11 residues. Germline V gives CDR1 GTSNPN, CDR2 SVGIG (reference sequence). This CDR3 is CAWSQGGEQFF. The DNA for the CDR3 is TGTGCCTGGAGTCAGGGGGGTGAGCAGTTCTTC. Together with reference TRBV30 and TRBJ2-1, the CDR3 gives the full variable domain: SQTIHQWPATLVQPVGSPLSLECTVEGTSNPNLYWYRQAAGRGLQLLFYSVGIGQISSEVPQNLSASRPQDRQFILSSKKLLLSDSGFYLCAWSQGGEQFFGPGTRLTVL.

CDR3 bases: TGTGCCAGCTCCGCCATAGCGGGAGGTTTCAATGAGCAGTTCTTC. The encoded protein is CASSAIAGGFNEQFF. The chain is built from TRBV6-1 and TRBJ2-1, with 10 bases lining up with TRBD2. The germline CDR1 and CDR2 sequences are MNHNS and SASEGT. This CDR3 is built from 15 residues. With 8 bases clipped from V and 6 bases from J, the junction kept 10 bases outside the gene matches.

This clonotype was counted between two and nine times. CDR3 bases: TGTGCCAGCAGCGGAAACAGCGGGAGGGCCCCCTACGAGCAGTACTTC. This encodes CASSGNSGRAPYEQYF. This sequence joins TRBV5-6 and TRBJ2-7; 10 positions match TRBD2. The CDR3 has 16 amino acids. Germline V gives CDR1 SGHDT, CDR2 YYEEEE. V trimming: 4 bases; J trimming: 2 bases; junction bases outside the gene matches: 9.

The sample holds a few counts of this clonotype. The chain has TRBV20-1 and TRBJ2-5; 7 nucleotides align to TRBD1. The V segment lost 3 bases and the J segment 5 bases; nucleotides outside the gene matches: 12. From germline, CDR1 is DFQATT and CDR2 SNEGSKA (reference sequence). This CDR3 has 15 amino acids. CDR3 in amino acids: CSASRQGFSQETQYF. CDR3 in DNA: TGCAGTGCTAGTCGACAGGGTTTTTCTCAGGAGACCCAGTACTTC.

V is TRBV6-5 and J is TRBJ2-7; 11 bases match TRBD1. Germline trimming cut 0 bases from V and 0 bases from J; bases unmatched to any gene: 4. There are 17 residues in the CDR3. CDR1 and CDR2 from the germline V gene are MNHEY and SVGAGI. CDR3 protein: CASSYSIGQGASYEQYF. Here the CDR3 DNA reads TGTGCCAGCAGTTACTCGATAGGACAGGGGGCCTCCTACGAGCAGTACTTC.

This clonotype came up a few times. V usage is TRBV6-4 and J usage is TRBJ2-3; D unresolved. Germline V gives CDR1 MRHNA, CDR2 SNTAGT. Trimming pared 0 bases from V and 1 base from J, leaving 8 bases between. There are 15 residues in the CDR3. Written as DNA, the CDR3 is TGTGCCAGCAGTGACTCTCCCGCGGGCACAGATACGCAGTATTTT. Translated: CASSDSPAGTDTQYF.

This clonotype came up many times. This rearrangement joins TRBV12-3 or TRBV12-4 to TRBJ2-5; D uncertain. Trimming cost V 7 bases and J 1 base, with 10 bases left between them. This CDR3 has 13 residues. The CDR3 sequence: CASTWGSQETQYF. Written as DNA, the CDR3 is TGTGCCAGCACCTGGGGTAGCCAAGAGACCCAGTACTTC.

The gene calls are TRBV20-1 and TRBJ2-7; 7 positions agree with TRBD1. Germline V gene lookup returns CDR1 DFQATT and CDR2 SNEGSKA (reference sequence). With V trimmed by 5 bases and J by 3 bases, 7 bases remained unmatched. The CDR3 totals 13 residues. CDR3 in DNA: TGCAGTGCTCAAGGACAGGAATTCTACGAGCAGTACTTC. Translation gives CSAQGQEFYEQYF.

This clonotype has more than one count but fewer than ten. The chain employs TRBV7-3 and TRBJ2-1, with 11 positions matching TRBD2. V lost 2 bases, J lost 2 bases, and 14 bases stayed unmatched. There are 20 residues in the CDR3. CDR1 is SGHTA, CDR2 FQGTGA, per germline. CDR3 in amino acids: CASSLRLGRLAGPPYNEQFF. The CDR3 coding sequence is TGTGCCAGCAGCTTACGTTTGGGAAGACTAGCGGGACCCCCCTACAATGAGCAGTTCTTC.

This clonotype was recorded a few times. J is TRBJ2-3 and V is TRBV10-3, with D unresolved. From germline, CDR1 is ENHRY and CDR2 SYGVKD. This CDR3 is 15 amino acids long. The V end was cut by 4 bases, the J end by 4 bases, with 15 bases between. In DNA, the CDR3 is TGTGCCATCAGTGGCCCGTTTGGCGAGGCAGATACGCAGTATTTT. It is translated as CAISGPFGEADTQYF.